This TCR beta chain was captured in a study of T-cell memory formation after mild COVID-19 (dated by TCRdb to about 2021). About the investigation overall: TCR sequence clusters from the two donors were largely donor specific. In two donors, T-cell clones that expanded and contracted after mild COVID-19 were followed by sequencing TCRalpha and TCRbeta repertoires longitudinally. Two young, previously healthy adult volunteers, one female and one male, were included in the cohort.

In regard to this clonotype: No antigen is known for it. The record has no base qualities; no much larger clone is one base away.

Sequencing took place on an Illumina NovaSeq 6000. cDNA libraries for TCRalpha and TCRbeta were prepared by 5'RACE using constant-segment primers, with sample barcodes and unique molecular identifiers added. RNA was extracted from every sample with Trizol reagent. Libraries were amplified in two PCR steps, with a second sample barcode and Illumina TruSeq adapters added in the second step. The libraries were sequenced on an Illumina NovaSeq using 2 x 150 bp paired-end reads. Turning to the authors' computational methods: Demultiplexing of reads and collapsing into UMI-guided consensus sequences were performed with migec v1.2.7. Using mixcr v2.1.11, UMI consensuses were aligned to TRA and TRB V and J templates and then assembled into clonotypes. A clonotype was counted as expanded or contracted only if both edgeR and NoisET called the change significant, with noise models trained on biological replicates. For edgeR calls, the cutoffs were a false discovery rate-adjusted p below 0.01 and a log2 fold-change threshold of 1. As an exploratory analysis of dynamics, PCA with hierarchical clustering was applied to max-normalized trajectories of the 1000 most abundant clonotypes. Separately sequenced CD4+ and CD8+ repertoires were used to assign a CD4 or CD8 phenotype to each responding clone. TCRdb's own reprocessing of the public reads used fastp at Q25 and MiXCR and kept productive beta chains. Here each entry gathers all rows of one CDR3 protein and keeps the most common genes and DNA. V and J calls and clone size were set by TCRdb, not the authors. A total of around 160,000 distinct CDR3 sequences appear in this sample, 11% of them only once. Approximately 3.4% of the sample is held by the ten biggest clonotypes.

PBMCs were isolated by Ficoll-Paque density gradient centrifugation. The investigation overall reported the following: Balanced CD4/CD8 phenotypes were observed for clones contracting from day 15 to 85, whereas a bias towards CD4+ was observed for a second wave of clones expanding from day 15 to 37. SARS-CoV-2 specificity was not confirmed for the second-wave clones peaking on day 37. Some responding clones were found in pre-infection memory, which suggests that pre-existing cross-reactive memory T cells took part in the SARS-CoV-2 response. Only a couple of mild cases were covered by the study, and larger cohorts that include severe cases with pre-infection samples were considered necessary. Contracting CD4+ clones appeared mostly in the CM and EM memory subsets, whereas CD8+ clones were enriched in EMRA.

Material for sequencing was PBMCs or a T cell subset sorted from them (not recorded which). The TCR originated in a man younger than 30 who had mild COVID-19 (a few samples of this study predate the infection). The sample titles of this study are shuffled in the database, so cell type and time point are left out; the donor was told from shared clones.

The CDR3 reads CASSLWDPSLVNEQFF. The nucleotide sequence reads as follows: TGCGCCAGCAGCTTATGGGACCCGTCCCTTGTCAATGAGCAGTTCTTC. This chain joins TRBV5-1 to TRBJ2-1; the D segment might be TRBD1 or TRBD2, since each matches 5 bases. V loses 2 bases of germline sequence and J loses 6 bases, and the interval between the two ends is 18 bases. The CDR3 goes from the cysteine to the phenylalanine over 16 residues. Solely the CDR3 DNA is kept, with 48 bases framed from the first base. The germline V gene sets CDR1 to SGHRS and CDR2 to YFSETQ. Reference TRBV5-1 and TRBJ2-1 proteins supply the regions before and after the CDR3; the full variable domain is: KAGVTQTPRYLIKTRGQQVTLSCSPISGHRSVSWYQQTPGQGLQFLFEYFSETQRNKGNFPGRFSGRQFSNSRSEMNVSTLELGDSALYLCASSLWDPSLVNEQFFGPGTRLTVL.